The present T cell receptor (beta chain) was sequenced within a study of blood T cells in healthy people across ages. Trimming pared 4 bases from V and 4 bases from J, leaving 14 bases between. The CDR3 has 14 residues. Per germline, CDR1 SGHVS and CDR2 FQNEAQ. The use of a sample-barcoded 5' primer and a J-beta primer mix characterized a second PCR of about 7 to 12 cycles. A template-switch adaptor that had 12 random nucleotides put a tag on each cDNA molecule. MiXCR, applied by TCRdb to the 5' RACE reads, yields one record per CDR3 protein. The data show 1.5 million to 2 million distinct CDR3 sequences, under 30% seen once.

The sample comprised blood. The chain combines TRBV7-8 with TRBJ2-7; the D gene is possibly TRBD2 (6 bases). This sequence originates from a woman in her 30s in good health. The CDR3 coding sequence is TGTGCCAGCAGCTCCGACCGGGAGTGGTACGAGCAGTACTTC. It encodes CASSSDREWYEQYF. Full variable domain (outside the CDR3, taken from reference TRBV7-8 and TRBJ2-7): GAGVSQSPRYKVAKRGQDVALRCDPISGHVSLFWYQQALGQGPEFLTYFQNEAQLDKSGLPSDRFFAERPEGSVSTLKIQRTQQEDSAVYLCASSSDREWYEQYFGPGTRLTVT.